Listed here are 9 T cell receptor beta chains from one sample, sequenced in a study of T-cell reconstitution after alpha-beta-depleted transplantation in children. Unique molecular identifiers were incorporated during preparation of the TCRbeta library. TCRdb reprocessed the PCR reads with MiXCR, giving one entry per CDR3 protein. The repertoire holds roughly 240,000 distinct CDR3 sequences, with approximately 8.9% as singletons. Sequencing was performed on PBMCs, mostly from graft donor cells, taken 180 days after TCRalphabeta/CD19-depleted stem cell transplant. The receptors were sampled from a male patient younger than 18 who had a stem cell transplant for acute lymphoblastic leukemia, so the T cells may come from the graft donor.

This clonotype was counted at least ten times. The V and J genes are TRBV18 and TRBJ2-5; D unclear. Between the trimmed V and J ends, which lost 3 bases and 1 base, there was a span of 15 bases. This CDR3 spans 16 amino acids. Germline lookup yields CDR1 KGHSH and CDR2 LQKENI. CDR3 amino acids: CASSPRRATGQETQYF. The CDR3 bases are TGTGCCAGCTCACCCCGGAGAGCTACCGGCCAAGAGACCCAGTACTTC.

This clonotype was seen repeatedly, ten times or more. The rearrangement uses TRBV7-6 and TRBJ1-2, with unresolved D. V lost 1 base and J lost 8, with 14 bases in between. The germline V gene has CDR1 SGHVS and CDR2 FNYEAQ. CDR3 size: 14 residues. DNA of the CDR3: TGTGCCAGCAGCTTAGGAGAAGGGTACGGCGGCTACACCTTC. Translation gives CASSLGEGYGGYTF.

This clonotype has a count of ten or more. The V gene is TRBV3-1, the J gene TRBJ2-1, with D unresolved. The length of the CDR3 is 15 residues. Trimming pared 1 base from V and 0 bases from J, leaving 7 bases between. Germline V gives CDR1 LGHDT, CDR2 YNNKEL (reference sequence). CDR3 DNA sequence: TGTGCCAGCAGCCAAGGGTCAAGCTCCTACAATGAGCAGTTCTTC. Protein: CASSQGSSSYNEQFF.

This clonotype was detected many times. The CDR3 protein is CASSAGGVWEQYF. The DNA for the CDR3 is TGTGCCAGCAGCGCCGGAGGGGTTTGGGAACAGTACTTC. The chain couples TRBV9 to TRBJ2-7; weak D call: TRBD2 (6 bases). V was cut by 3 bases and J by 10 bases, with 17 bases left in between. Germline V gives CDR1 SGDLS, CDR2 YYNGEE. This CDR3 spans 13 amino acids.

This clonotype was picked up a small number of times. The chain employs TRBV9 and TRBJ2-5; possible D gene TRBD1, 6 bases. There are 17 residues in the CDR3. Germline V gene sequence: CDR1 SGDLS, CDR2 YYNGEE. The ends were cut back, 3 bases at V and 1 base at J, with 19 bases in the middle. The CDR3 DNA reads TGTGCCAGCAGCGAGCCCCCGGGACAACCGGCCCAAGAGACCCAGTACTTC. This encodes CASSEPPGQPAQETQYF.

This clonotype was observed many times. The chain uses TRBV6-5 and TRBJ1-3; D gene ambiguous. V was trimmed by 2 bases and J by 0 bases, leaving 11 bases between them. CDR1 MNHEY and CDR2 SVGAGI come from the germline V gene. This CDR3 is 16 amino acids long. The CDR3, as DNA: TGTGCCAGCAGTTACACGACCGCTCCCTCTGGAAACACCATATATTTT. This gives the protein CASSYTTAPSGNTIYF.

There are many counts of this clonotype. The chain joins TRBV18 to TRBJ2-5; possible D gene TRBD1, 5 bases. Germline CDR1 reads KGHSH; CDR2 reads LQKENI. The CDR3 spans 14 residues. Trimming cost V 2 bases and J 7 bases, with 14 bases left between them. The CDR3 reads CASSPLGARWTQYF. In DNA form, the CDR3 reads TGTGCCAGCTCACCATTAGGGGCCCGATGGACCCAGTACTTC.

This clonotype is deemed medium-sized. V usage is TRBV7-9 and J usage is TRBJ2-5, with a tentative D call TRBD2 (5 bases). CDR1 is SEHNR and CDR2 is FQNEAQ in the germline V gene (reference sequence). This CDR3 has 14 residues. Between the trimmed V and J ends, which lost 6 bases and 5 bases, there was a span of 16 bases. DNA of the CDR3: TGTGCCAGCAGATCACCGGGGAATATGGAGACCCAGTACTTC. Protein: CASRSPGNMETQYF.

At least ten counts were recorded for this clonotype. The chain uses TRBV5-8 and TRBJ2-6, with TRBD1 matching 7 bases. The trim removed 2 bases at V and 0 bases at J, leaving 2 bases unmatched. The CDR3 totals 16 residues. The germline CDR1 and CDR2 sequences are SGHTS and YDEGEE. DNA for the CDR3: TGTGCCAGCAGCTTTTCAGGGGGCTCTGGGGCCAACGTCCTGACTTTC. Protein sequence: CASSFSGGSGANVLTF.